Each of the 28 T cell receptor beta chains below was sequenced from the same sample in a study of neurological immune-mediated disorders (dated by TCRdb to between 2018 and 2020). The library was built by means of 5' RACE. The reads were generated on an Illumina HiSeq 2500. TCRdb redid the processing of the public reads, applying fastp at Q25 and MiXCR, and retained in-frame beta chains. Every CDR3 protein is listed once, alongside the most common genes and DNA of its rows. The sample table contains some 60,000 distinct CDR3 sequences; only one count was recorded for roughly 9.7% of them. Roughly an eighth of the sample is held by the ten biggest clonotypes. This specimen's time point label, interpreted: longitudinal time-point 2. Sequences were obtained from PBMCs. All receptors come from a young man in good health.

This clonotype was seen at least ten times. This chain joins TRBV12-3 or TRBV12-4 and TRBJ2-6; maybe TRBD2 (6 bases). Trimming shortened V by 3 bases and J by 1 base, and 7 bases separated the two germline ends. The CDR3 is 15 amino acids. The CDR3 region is CASSFGGSGANVLTF. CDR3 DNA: TGTGCCAGCAGTTTCGGAGGGTCTGGGGCCAACGTCCTGACTTTC.

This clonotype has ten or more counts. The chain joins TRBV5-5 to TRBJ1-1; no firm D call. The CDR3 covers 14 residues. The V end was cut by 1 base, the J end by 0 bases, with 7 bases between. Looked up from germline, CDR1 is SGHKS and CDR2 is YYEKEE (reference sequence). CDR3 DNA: TGTGCCAGCAGCTTGCAGGTTATGAACACTGAAGCTTTCTTT. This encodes CASSLQVMNTEAFF.

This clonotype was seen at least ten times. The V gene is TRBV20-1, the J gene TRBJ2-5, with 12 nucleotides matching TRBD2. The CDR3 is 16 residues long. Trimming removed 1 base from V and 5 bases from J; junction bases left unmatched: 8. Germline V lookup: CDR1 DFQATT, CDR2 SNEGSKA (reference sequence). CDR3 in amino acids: CSARVPLAGGWETQYF. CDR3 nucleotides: TGCAGTGCTAGAGTCCCACTAGCGGGAGGTTGGGAGACCCAGTACTTC.

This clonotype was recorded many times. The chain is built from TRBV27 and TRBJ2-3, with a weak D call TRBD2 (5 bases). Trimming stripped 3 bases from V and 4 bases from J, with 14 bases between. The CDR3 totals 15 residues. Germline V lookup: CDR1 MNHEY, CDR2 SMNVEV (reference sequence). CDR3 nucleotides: TGTGCCAGCAGTTTGGGCGGGTCAACCTCAGATACGCAGTATTTT. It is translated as CASSLGGSTSDTQYF.

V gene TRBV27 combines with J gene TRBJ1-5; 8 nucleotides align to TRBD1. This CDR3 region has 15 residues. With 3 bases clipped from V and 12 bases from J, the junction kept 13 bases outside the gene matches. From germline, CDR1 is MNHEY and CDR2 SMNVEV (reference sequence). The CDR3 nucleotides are TGTGCCAGCAGTTTTGGACAGGGATACAATTTGTTCCAGCATTTT. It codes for CASSFGQGYNLFQHF.

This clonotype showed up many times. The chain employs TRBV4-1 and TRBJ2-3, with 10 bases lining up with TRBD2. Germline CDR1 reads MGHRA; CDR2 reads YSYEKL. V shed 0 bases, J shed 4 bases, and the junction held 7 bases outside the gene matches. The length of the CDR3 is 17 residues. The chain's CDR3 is CASSQDEAGGRADTQYF. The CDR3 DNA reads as TGCGCCAGCAGCCAAGACGAAGCGGGAGGGCGGGCAGATACGCAGTATTTT.

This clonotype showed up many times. The CDR3 DNA is TGTGCCAGCAGAGGACAGGGGGTACGCGAGCAGTACTTC. Protein sequence: CASRGQGVREQYF. The rearrangement links TRBV12-3 or TRBV12-4 to TRBJ2-7; 10 bases fit TRBD1. The CDR3 contains 13 residues. V lost 6 bases and J lost 6; bases outside the gene matches: 5.

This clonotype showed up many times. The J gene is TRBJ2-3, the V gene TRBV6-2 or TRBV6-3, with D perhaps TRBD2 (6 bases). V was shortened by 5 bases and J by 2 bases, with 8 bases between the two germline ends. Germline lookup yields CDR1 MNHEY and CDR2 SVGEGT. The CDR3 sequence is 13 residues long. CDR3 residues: CASSRTTTDTQYF. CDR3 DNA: TGTGCCAGCAGTAGGACTACCACAGATACGCAGTATTTT.

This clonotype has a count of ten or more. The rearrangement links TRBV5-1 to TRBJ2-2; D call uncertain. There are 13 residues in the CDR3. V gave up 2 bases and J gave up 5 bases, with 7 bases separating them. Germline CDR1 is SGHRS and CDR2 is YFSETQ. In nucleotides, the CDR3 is TGCGCCAGCAGCTTCCAGCAGACCGGGGAGCTGTTTTTT. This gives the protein CASSFQQTGELFF.

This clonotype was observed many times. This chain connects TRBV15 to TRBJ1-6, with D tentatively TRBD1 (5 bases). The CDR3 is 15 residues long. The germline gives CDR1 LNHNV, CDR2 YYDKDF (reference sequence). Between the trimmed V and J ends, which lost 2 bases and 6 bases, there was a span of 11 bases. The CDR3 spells CATSRLGRSNSPLHF. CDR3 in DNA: TGTGCCACCAGCAGACTGGGACGGAGTAATTCACCCCTCCACTTT.

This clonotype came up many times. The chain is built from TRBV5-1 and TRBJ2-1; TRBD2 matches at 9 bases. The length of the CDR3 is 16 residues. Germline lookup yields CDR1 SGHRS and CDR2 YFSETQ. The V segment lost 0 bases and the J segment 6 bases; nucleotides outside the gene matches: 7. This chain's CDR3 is CASSLAASGTSNEQFF. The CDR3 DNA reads TGCGCCAGCAGCTTGGCGGCTAGCGGGACGTCCAATGAGCAGTTCTTC. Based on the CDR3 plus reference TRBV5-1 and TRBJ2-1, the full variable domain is KAGVTQTPRYLIKTRGQQVTLSCSPISGHRSVSWYQQTPGQGLQFLFEYFSETQRNKGNFPGRFSGRQFSNSRSEMNVSTLELGDSALYLCASSLAASGTSNEQFFGPGTRLTVL.

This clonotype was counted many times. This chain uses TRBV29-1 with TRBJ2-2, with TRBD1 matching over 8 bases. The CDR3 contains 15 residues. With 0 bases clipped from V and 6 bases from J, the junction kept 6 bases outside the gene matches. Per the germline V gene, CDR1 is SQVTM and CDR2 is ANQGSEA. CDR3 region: CSVEDPGGRAGELFF. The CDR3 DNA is TGCAGCGTTGAAGACCCAGGGGGCAGAGCCGGGGAGCTGTTTTTT.

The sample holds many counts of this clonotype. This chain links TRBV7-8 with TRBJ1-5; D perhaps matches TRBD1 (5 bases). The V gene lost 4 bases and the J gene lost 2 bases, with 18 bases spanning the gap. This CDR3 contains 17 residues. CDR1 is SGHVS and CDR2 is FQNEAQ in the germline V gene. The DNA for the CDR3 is TGTGCCAGCAGCTCGCTGGCAGGGAGGCTAGGCAATCAGCCCCAGCATTTT. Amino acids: CASSSLAGRLGNQPQHF. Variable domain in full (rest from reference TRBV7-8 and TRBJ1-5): GAGVSQSPRYKVAKRGQDVALRCDPISGHVSLFWYQQALGQGPEFLTYFQNEAQLDKSGLPSDRFFAERPEGSVSTLKIQRTQQEDSAVYLCASSSLAGRLGNQPQHFGDGTRLSIL.

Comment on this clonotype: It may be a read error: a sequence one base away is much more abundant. In DNA form, the CDR3 reads TGTGCCAACAGCAACCGGGACAGGGGGCAGCCCCAGCATTTT. Translating it yields CANSNRDRGQPQHF. The chain is built from TRBV7-2 and TRBJ1-5; 11 bases map to TRBD1. The CDR3 totals 14 residues. CDR1 is SGHTA and CDR2 is FQGNSA in the germline V gene.

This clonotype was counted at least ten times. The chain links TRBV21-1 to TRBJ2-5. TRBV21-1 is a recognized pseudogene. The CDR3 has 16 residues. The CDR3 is CASSKEIAVLQETQYF. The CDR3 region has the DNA TGTGCCAGCAGCAAAGAGATAGCGGTACTACAAGAGACCCAGTACTTC.

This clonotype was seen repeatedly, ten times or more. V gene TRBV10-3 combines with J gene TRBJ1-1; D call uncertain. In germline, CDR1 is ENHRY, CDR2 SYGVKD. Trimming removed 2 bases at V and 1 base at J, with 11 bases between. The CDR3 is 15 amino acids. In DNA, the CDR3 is TGTGCCATCAGTGAGATGGGGTGGGAGAACACTGAAGCTTTCTTT. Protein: CAISEMGWENTEAFF.

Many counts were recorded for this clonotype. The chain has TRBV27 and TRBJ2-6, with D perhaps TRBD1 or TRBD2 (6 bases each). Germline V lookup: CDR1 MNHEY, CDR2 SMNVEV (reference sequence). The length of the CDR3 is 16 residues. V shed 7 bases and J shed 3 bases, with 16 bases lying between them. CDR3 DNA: TGTGCCAGCACCACCGAGGGGGGCGTTGGGGCCAACGTCCTGACTTTC. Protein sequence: CASTTEGGVGANVLTF.

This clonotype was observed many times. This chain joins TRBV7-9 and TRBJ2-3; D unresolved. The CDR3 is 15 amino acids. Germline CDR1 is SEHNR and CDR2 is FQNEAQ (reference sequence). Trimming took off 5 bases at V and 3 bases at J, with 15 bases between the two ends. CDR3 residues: CASSRLVSVTDTQYF. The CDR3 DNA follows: TGTGCCAGCAGCCGGCTAGTCTCCGTGACAGATACGCAGTATTTT.

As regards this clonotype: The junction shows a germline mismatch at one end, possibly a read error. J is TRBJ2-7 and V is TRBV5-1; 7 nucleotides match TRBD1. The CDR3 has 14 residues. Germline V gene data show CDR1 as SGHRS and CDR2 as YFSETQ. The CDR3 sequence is CANSLGDSSYEQYF. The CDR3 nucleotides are TGCGCCAACAGCTTGGGGGACAGCTCCTACGAGCAGTACTTC.

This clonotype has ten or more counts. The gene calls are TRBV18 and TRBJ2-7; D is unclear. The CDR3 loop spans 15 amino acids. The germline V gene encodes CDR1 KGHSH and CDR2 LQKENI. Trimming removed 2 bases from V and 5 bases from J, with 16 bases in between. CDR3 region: CASSPGSDRYDEQYF. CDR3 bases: TGTGCCAGCTCACCAGGCAGCGACCGCTATGACGAGCAGTACTTC.

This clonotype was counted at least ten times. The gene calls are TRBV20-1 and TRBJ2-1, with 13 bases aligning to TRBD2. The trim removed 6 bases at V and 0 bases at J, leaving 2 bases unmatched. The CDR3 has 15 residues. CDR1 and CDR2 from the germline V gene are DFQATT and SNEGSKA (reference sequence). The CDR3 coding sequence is TGCAGTGCCAGGACTAGCGGGAGCTCCTACAATGAGCAGTTCTTC. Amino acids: CSARTSGSSYNEQFF.

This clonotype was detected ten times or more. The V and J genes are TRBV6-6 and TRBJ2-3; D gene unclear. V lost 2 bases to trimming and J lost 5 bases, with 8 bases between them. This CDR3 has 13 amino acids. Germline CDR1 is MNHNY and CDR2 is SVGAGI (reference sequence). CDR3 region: CASSYDPGDTQYF. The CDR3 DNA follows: TGTGCCAGCAGTTACGACCCGGGAGATACGCAGTATTTT.

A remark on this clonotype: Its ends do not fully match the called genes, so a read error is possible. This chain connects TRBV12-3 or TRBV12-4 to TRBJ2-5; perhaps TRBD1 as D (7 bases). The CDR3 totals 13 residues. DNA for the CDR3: TGTGCCAGCAACCTCCAGGGGGGTGAGACCAAGTACTTC. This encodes CASNLQGGETKYF.

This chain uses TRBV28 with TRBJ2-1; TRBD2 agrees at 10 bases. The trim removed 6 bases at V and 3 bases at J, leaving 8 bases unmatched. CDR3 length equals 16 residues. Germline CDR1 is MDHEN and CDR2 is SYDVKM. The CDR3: CASRPPGTSDYNEQFF. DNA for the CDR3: TGTGCCAGCAGACCCCCCGGGACTAGCGACTACAATGAGCAGTTCTTC.

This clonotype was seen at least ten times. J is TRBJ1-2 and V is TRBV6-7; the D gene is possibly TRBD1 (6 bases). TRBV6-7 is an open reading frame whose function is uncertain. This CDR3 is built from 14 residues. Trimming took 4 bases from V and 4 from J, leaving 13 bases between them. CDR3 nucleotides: TGTGCCAGCAGTTCCCGGGACACGCCCTATGGCTACACCTTC. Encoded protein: CASSSRDTPYGYTF.

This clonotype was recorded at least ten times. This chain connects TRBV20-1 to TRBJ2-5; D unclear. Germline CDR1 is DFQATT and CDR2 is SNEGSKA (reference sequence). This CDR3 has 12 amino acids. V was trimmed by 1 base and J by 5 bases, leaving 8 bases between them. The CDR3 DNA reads TGCAGTGCTAGAGCGTCGTTGGAGACCCAGTACTTC. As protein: CSARASLETQYF.

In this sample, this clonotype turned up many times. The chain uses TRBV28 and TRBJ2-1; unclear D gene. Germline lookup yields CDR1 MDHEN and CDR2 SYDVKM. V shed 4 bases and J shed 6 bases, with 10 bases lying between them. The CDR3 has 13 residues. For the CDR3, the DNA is TGTGCCAGCAGTTCAAAGGAAAGCAATGAGCAGTTCTTC. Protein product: CASSSKESNEQFF.

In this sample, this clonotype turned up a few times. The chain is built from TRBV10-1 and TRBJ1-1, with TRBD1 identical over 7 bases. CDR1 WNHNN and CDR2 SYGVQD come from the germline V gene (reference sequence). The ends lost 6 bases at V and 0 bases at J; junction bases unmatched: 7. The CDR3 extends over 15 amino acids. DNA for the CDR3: TGCGCCAGCAGGCCTCGACAGGGAATGAACACTGAAGCTTTCTTT. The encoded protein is CASRPRQGMNTEAFF.